The 8 T cell receptor beta chains listed next were all sequenced from one sample in a study of cytomegalovirus exposure and HLA in healthy donors. The PCR had 60 Vbeta and 13 Jbeta primers. Method: immunoSEQ multiplex PCR; TCRdb's copy keeps in-frame clones and lacks some. In the table there are approximately 140,000 clones, around 77% of which are singletons. The sequencing sample was made of PBMCs. All receptors derive from a woman aged 55-69 years in good health and CMV-seronegative.

This rearrangement joins TRBV7-6 to TRBJ2-3, with D unclear. V was shortened by 8 bases and J by 7 bases, with 7 bases between the two germline ends. Germline values: CDR1 SGHVS, CDR2 FNYEAQ. The CDR3 is made up of 10 amino acids. CDR3 in amino acids: CASGTNTQYF. The DNA for the CDR3 is TGTGCCAGCGGAACTAATACGCAGTATTTT. Full variable domain (remainder filled in from reference TRBV7-6 and TRBJ2-3): GAGVSQSPRYKVTKRGQDVALRCDPISGHVSLYWYRQALGQGPEFLTYFNYEAQQDKSGLPNDRFSAERPEGSISTLTIQRTEQRDSAMYRCASGTNTQYFGPGTRLTVL.

The chain joins TRBV30 to TRBJ2-1, with D possibly TRBD2 on 5 matching bases. The V end was cut by 0 bases, the J end by 4 bases, with 13 bases between. The length of the CDR3 is 15 residues. The V gene's germline CDR1 is GTSNPN and CDR2 SVGIG (reference sequence). CDR3 DNA sequence: TGTGCCTGGAGTGTACTAGAGACGCCGTACAATGAGCAGTTCTTC. As protein: CAWSVLETPYNEQFF.

The chain uses TRBV15 and TRBJ2-1; D call uncertain. This CDR3 region has 11 residues. V was trimmed by 3 bases and J by 9 bases, leaving 6 bases between them. In germline, CDR1 is LNHNV, CDR2 YYDKDF (reference sequence). The DNA of the CDR3 is TGTGCCACCAGCAGTCGAGGTGAGCAGTTCTTC. Translation: CATSSRGEQFF. The entire variable domain, with the rest obtained from reference TRBV15 and TRBJ2-1, is as follows: DAMVIQNPRYQVTQFGKPVTLSCSQTLNHNVMYWYQQKSSQAPKLLFHYYDKDFNNEADTPDNFQSRRPNTSFCFLDIRSPGLGDTAMYLCATSSRGEQFFGPGTRLTVL.

The V and J genes are TRBV9 and TRBJ1-2; 10 positions match TRBD1. The CDR3 has 18 residues. V lost 3 bases to trimming and J lost 5 bases; unmatched junction nucleotides: 16. Germline V gene lookup returns CDR1 SGDLS and CDR2 YYNGEE. The CDR3 region is CASSGTGTGVASAYGYTF. The CDR3 coding sequence is TGTGCCAGCAGCGGAACCGGGACAGGGGTTGCAAGCGCTTATGGCTACACCTTC.

The rearrangement joins TRBV5-4 to TRBJ1-2; a possible D gene is TRBD1 (6 bases). Germline V gene sequence: CDR1 SGHNT, CDR2 YYREEE (reference sequence). Trimming pared 3 bases from V and 3 bases from J, leaving 30 bases between. This CDR3 comprises 20 residues. CDR3 protein: CASSSVGGGPGKGLYYGYTF. The CDR3 DNA reads TGTGCCAGCAGCTCGGTTGGGGGGGGGCCGGGGAAGGGGTTATACTATGGCTACACCTTC.

This clone was seen once. The same CDR3 also results from other DNA sequences found in this sample. The V and J genes are TRBV30 and TRBJ2-5; D unclear. This CDR3 contains 12 residues. Germline V gene sequence: CDR1 GTSNPN, CDR2 SVGIG (reference sequence). Trimming shortened V by 0 bases and J by 6 bases, and 8 bases separated the two germline ends. The CDR3 DNA reads TGTGCCTGGAGTGTCGGCACTAAGACCCAGTACTTC. This codes for CAWSVGTKTQYF.

This clone was observed a handful of times. The chain employs TRBV11-2 and TRBJ2-1; TRBD2 is a possible D gene (5 bases). Trimming cost V 2 bases and J 0 bases, with 17 bases left between them. Germline-derived CDR1 and CDR2 are SGHAT and FQNNGV. The CDR3 sequence is 18 residues long. The CDR3 region is CASSLMDVASSSYNEQFF. DNA of the CDR3: TGTGCCAGCAGCTTAATGGATGTAGCGTCCAGCTCCTACAATGAGCAGTTCTTC.

The rearrangement links TRBV15 to TRBJ1-6; tentative D call: TRBD1 (6 bases). V dropped 4 bases and J dropped 5 bases, with 18 bases sitting between them. The CDR3 has 17 amino acids. Germline V gene lookup returns CDR1 LNHNV and CDR2 YYDKDF (reference sequence). The DNA of the CDR3 is TGTGCCACCAGCACCCTCAGGGGCTTTAGTGATAATTCACCCCTCCACTTT. It translates to CATSTLRGFSDNSPLHF. Complete variable domain (other parts from reference TRBV15 and TRBJ1-6): DAMVIQNPRYQVTQFGKPVTLSCSQTLNHNVMYWYQQKSSQAPKLLFHYYDKDFNNEADTPDNFQSRRPNTSFCFLDIRSPGLGDTAMYLCATSTLRGFSDNSPLHFGNGTRLTVT.